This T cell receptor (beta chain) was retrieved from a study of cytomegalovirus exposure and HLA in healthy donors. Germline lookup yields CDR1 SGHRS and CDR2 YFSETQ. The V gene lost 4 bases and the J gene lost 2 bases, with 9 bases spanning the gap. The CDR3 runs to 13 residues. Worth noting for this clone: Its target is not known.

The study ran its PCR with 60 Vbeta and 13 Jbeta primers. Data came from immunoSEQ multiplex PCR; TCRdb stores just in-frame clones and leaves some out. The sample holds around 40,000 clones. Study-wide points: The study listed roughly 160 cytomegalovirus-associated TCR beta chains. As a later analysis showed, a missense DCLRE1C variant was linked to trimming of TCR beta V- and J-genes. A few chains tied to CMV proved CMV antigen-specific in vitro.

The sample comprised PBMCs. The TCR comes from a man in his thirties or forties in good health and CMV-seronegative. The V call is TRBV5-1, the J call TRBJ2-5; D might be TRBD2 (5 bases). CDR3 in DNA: TGCGCCAGCAGCCGAGCGGAGCAAGAGACCCAGTACTTC. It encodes CASSRAEQETQYF.